The 14 T cell receptor beta chains in this list originate from one sample, sequenced in a study of cytomegalovirus exposure and HLA in healthy donors. 13 Jbeta primers and 60 Vbeta primers were used for the PCR. Method: immunoSEQ multiplex PCR; TCRdb's copy keeps in-frame clones and lacks some. The listing records about 100,000 clones. The sample consisted of PBMCs. The receptor set was obtained from a girl aged 10 to 17 in good health and CMV-seropositive.

The chain is built from TRBV6-1 and TRBJ1-1, with D possibly matching TRBD1 (6 bases). V was pared by 4 bases and J by 0 bases, with 15 bases between. The CDR3 length is 16 residues. Germline values: CDR1 MNHNS, CDR2 SASEGT. The CDR3 region has the DNA TGTGCCAGCAGTGCGAGCGTAAACAGGGTGAACACTGAAGCTTTCTTT. It codes for CASSASVNRVNTEAFF.

This chain joins TRBV7-2 and TRBJ2-2; 7 bases fit TRBD2. This CDR3 region has 17 residues. V lost 0 bases and J lost 5; bases outside the gene matches: 9. Looked up from germline, CDR1 is SGHTA and CDR2 is FQGNSA. CDR3 bases: TGTGCCAGCAGCTTAGCGTTGGTAGCGGGTGGTACCGGGGAGCTGTTTTTT. Translated: CASSLALVAGGTGELFF.

The chain has TRBV6-1 and TRBJ2-2; 8 positions agree with TRBD2. The length of the CDR3 is 16 residues. The V and J ends lost 1 base and 7 bases, in that order; junction bases with no gene match: 8. CDR1 MNHNS and CDR2 SASEGT come from the germline V gene. The CDR3 protein is CASSEGPGGQIGELFF. CDR3 coding DNA: TGTGCCAGCAGTGAAGGTCCGGGGGGGCAGATCGGGGAGCTGTTTTTT.

Note on this clone: This sample includes further DNA sequences coding for the same CDR3. The J gene is TRBJ1-1, the V gene TRBV4-2; D is possibly TRBD1 (5 bases). Trimming left V 1 base short and J 0 bases short, with 9 bases between. This CDR3 is 15 amino acids long. Per the germline V gene, CDR1 is LGHNA and CDR2 is YNFKEQ. In nucleotides, the CDR3 is TGTGCCAGCAGCCAAGGTGTGGACATGAACACTGAAGCTTTCTTT. It encodes CASSQGVDMNTEAFF.

The V gene is TRBV27, the J gene TRBJ2-7; no clear D gene. This CDR3 region has 13 residues. Germline lookup yields CDR1 MNHEY and CDR2 SMNVEV (reference sequence). The ends were cut back, 3 bases at V and 2 bases at J, with 8 bases in the middle. This chain's CDR3 is CASSFASTYEQYF. In DNA, the CDR3 is TGTGCCAGCAGTTTCGCATCTACCTACGAGCAGTACTTC.

The chain employs TRBV27 and TRBJ1-5, with D uncertain. Germline V gene lookup returns CDR1 MNHEY and CDR2 SMNVEV (reference sequence). The germline V and J ends were trimmed by 2 bases and 0 bases, with 8 bases remaining between them. This CDR3 has 15 amino acids. The CDR3 here is CASSLRGYSNQPQHF. In DNA, the CDR3 is TGTGCCAGCAGTTTACGAGGGTATAGCAATCAGCCCCAGCATTTT.

The chain links TRBV10-1 to TRBJ1-2, with D possibly being TRBD1 (5 bases). V was cut by 10 bases and J by 5 bases, with 14 bases left in between. Germline V gene sequence: CDR1 WNHNN, CDR2 SYGVQD (reference sequence). CDR3 length: 12 residues. CDR3 nucleotides: TGCGCCACCAGATGGGGCAGGTATGGCTACACCTTC. It is translated as CATRWGRYGYTF.

The chain has TRBV7-9 and TRBJ2-7, with 7 bases identical to TRBD1. After removal of 5 bases from V and 5 bases from J, the junction contained 6 bases not matched to a gene. The CDR3 is 13 residues long. CDR1 and CDR2 (germline): SEHNR, FQNEAQ (reference sequence). The CDR3 reads CASSTPTGHEQYF. As DNA, the CDR3 is TGTGCCAGCAGCACCCCGACAGGGCACGAGCAGTACTTC. The entire variable domain, with the rest obtained from reference TRBV7-9 and TRBJ2-7, is as follows: DTGVSQNPRHKITKRGQNVTFRCDPISEHNRLYWYRQTLGQGPEFLTYFQNEAQLEKSRLLSDRFSAERPKGSFSTLEIQRTEQGDSAMYLCASSTPTGHEQYFGPGTRLTVT.

This sequence joins TRBV13 and TRBJ1-2; D remains ambiguous. The CDR3 contains 13 residues. Germline CDR1 is PRHDT and CDR2 is FYEKMQ (reference sequence). V was pared by 3 bases and J by 4 bases, with 9 bases between. CDR3 sequence: CASSFGTFYGYTF. CDR3 DNA: TGTGCCAGCAGCTTTGGCACATTCTATGGCTACACCTTC.

The chain couples TRBV6-5 to TRBJ1-2, with TRBD1 matching 7 bases. V lost 2 bases, J lost 6 bases, and 12 bases stayed unmatched. Germline V gene lookup returns CDR1 MNHEY and CDR2 SVGAGI. The length of the CDR3 is 16 residues. This CDR3 reads CASSYHPERGLDGYTF. In DNA form, the CDR3 reads TGTGCCAGCAGTTACCATCCTGAAAGGGGGCTGGATGGCTACACCTTC.

The V call is TRBV4-1, the J call TRBJ2-1; D gene uncertain. The germline V gene encodes CDR1 MGHRA and CDR2 YSYEKL. There are 13 residues in the CDR3. Between the trimmed V and J ends, which lost 1 base and 12 bases, there was a span of 13 bases. As DNA, the CDR3 is TGCGCCAGCAGCCAAGGTCTACTTCTAGGGCAGTTCTTC. Its protein product is CASSQGLLLGQFF.

The chain combines TRBV9 with TRBJ1-6, with 7 bases lining up with TRBD1. J was trimmed by 5 bases and V by 4 bases; bases with no gene match: 9. CDR3 length: 16 residues. Germline CDR1 and CDR2: SGDLS and YYNGEE. CDR3 in amino acids: CASSSSEGADNSPLHF. CDR3 sequence (DNA): TGTGCCAGCAGCAGCTCCGAGGGGGCTGATAATTCACCCCTCCACTTT.

V usage is TRBV18 and J usage is TRBJ2-1; D is perhaps TRBD2 (6 bases). From germline, CDR1 is KGHSH and CDR2 LQKENI. The CDR3 runs to 13 residues. Trimming pared 3 bases from V and 6 bases from J, leaving 9 bases between. CDR3 region: CASSPTSSNEQFF. As DNA, the CDR3 is TGTGCCAGCTCACCGACTAGTTCCAATGAGCAGTTCTTC.

The rearrangement links TRBV5-8 to TRBJ1-3; D call uncertain. Germline V gene data show CDR1 as SGHTS and CDR2 as YDEGEE. The germline V and J ends were trimmed by 0 bases and 0 bases, with 10 bases remaining between them. CDR3 length: 16 residues. The CDR3 DNA is TGTGCCAGCAGCTTGGGGCAGGCCAGCTCTGGAAACACCATATATTTT. Its protein product is CASSLGQASSGNTIYF.